A single sample gave rise to the 32 T cell receptor beta chains below, sequenced in a study of cytomegalovirus exposure and HLA in healthy donors. The repertoire was sequenced with immunoSEQ multiplex PCR; TCRdb's copy has only in-frame clones and lacks some. The sample consists of about 73,000 clones, approximately 96% of them appearing once. Input material: PBMCs. These receptors originate from a man between 18 and 29 years old in good health and CMV-seronegative.

This clone was counted a single time. The V gene is TRBV5-4, the J gene TRBJ2-3; D remains unclear. The V gene lost 1 base and the J gene lost 2 bases, with 8 bases spanning the gap. This CDR3 contains 14 residues. Germline V gene sequence: CDR1 SGHNT, CDR2 YYREEE (reference sequence). In DNA form, the CDR3 reads TGTGCCAGCAGCTTGCCCAAAAACACAGATACGCAGTATTTT. Amino acid sequence: CASSLPKNTDTQYF.

This chain connects TRBV10-3 to TRBJ2-5; 9 bases are a match to TRBD2. This CDR3 contains 15 residues. Germline V gives CDR1 ENHRY, CDR2 SYGVKD. J lost 5 bases, V lost 6 bases, and 10 bases had no gene match. CDR3 region: CAIREGGGAIETQYF. Here the CDR3 DNA reads TGTGCCATCAGGGAGGGCGGGGGGGCCATTGAGACCCAGTACTTC.

This clone has only one observation. The chain has TRBV30 and TRBJ1-4; 7 bases are shared with TRBD1. This CDR3 region has 15 residues. V shed 0 bases, J shed 7 bases, and the junction held 8 bases outside the gene matches. Germline V gene lookup returns CDR1 GTSNPN and CDR2 SVGIG (reference sequence). CDR3: CAWSVPTGTGEKLFF. CDR3 DNA sequence: TGTGCCTGGAGTGTACCGACAGGGACCGGTGAAAAACTGTTTTTT. The whole variable domain, remainder taken from reference TRBV30 and TRBJ1-4, is SQTIHQWPATLVQPVGSPLSLECTVEGTSNPNLYWYRQAAGRGLQLLFYSVGIGQISSEVPQNLSASRPQDRQFILSSKKLLLSDSGFYLCAWSVPTGTGEKLFFGSGTQLSVL.

The genes are TRBV28 and TRBJ1-1; D is unresolved. Germline V CDR1 and CDR2: MDHEN, SYDVKM. The CDR3 covers 11 residues. Deletions cut 8 bases from V and 1 base from J, with 5 bases between. The CDR3 DNA reads as TGTGCCAGCCTTTCGAACACTGAAGCTTTCTTT. Encoded protein: CASLSNTEAFF.

This rearrangement joins TRBV10-3 to TRBJ2-5; TRBD1 matches 9 bases. Germline V lookup: CDR1 ENHRY, CDR2 SYGVKD. The J segment lost 2 bases and the V segment lost 4 bases, leaving 5 bases of the junction unmatched. The CDR3 is 15 amino acids. CDR3 residues: CAISGRQGEQETQYF. In DNA, the CDR3 is TGTGCCATCAGTGGTAGACAGGGGGAACAAGAGACCCAGTACTTC.

This chain connects TRBV4-1 to TRBJ2-3, with TRBD2 matching over 8 bases. There are 16 residues in the CDR3. Trimming cost V 1 base and J 2 bases; bases outside gene matches: 5. Per the germline V gene, CDR1 is MGHRA and CDR2 is YSYEKL. CDR3 bases: TGCGCCAGCAGCCAAGTTACGGGGGGGGCCACAGATACGCAGTATTTT. This codes for CASSQVTGGATDTQYF.

The V gene is TRBV11-3, the J gene TRBJ2-7; the match to TRBD1 covers 7 bases. The CDR3 length is 15 residues. CDR1 is SGHNT, CDR2 YENEEA, per germline. V shed 3 bases, J shed 2 bases, and the junction held 7 bases outside the gene matches. The CDR3 is CASSLGQPPTYEQYF. Written as DNA, the CDR3 is TGTGCCAGCAGCTTGGGACAGCCACCAACCTACGAGCAGTACTTC.

V gene TRBV4-2 combines with J gene TRBJ2-1, with 8 bases matching TRBD2. J lost 2 bases, V lost 0 bases, and 3 bases had no gene match. This CDR3 is built from 16 residues. Per germline, CDR1 LGHNA and CDR2 YNFKEQ. CDR3 DNA: TGTGCCAGCAGCCAAGAACCCGGGGGGGCCTACAATGAGCAGTTCTTC. Encoded protein: CASSQEPGGAYNEQFF.

This chain links TRBV15 with TRBJ2-1; maybe TRBD1 (6 bases). This CDR3 comprises 13 residues. Trimming pared 0 bases from V and 12 bases from J, leaving 12 bases between. The germline CDR1 and CDR2 sequences are LNHNV and YYDKDF (reference sequence). Written as DNA, the CDR3 is TGTGCCACCAGCAGAGATAGGGGGTTTGCGCAGTTCTTC. It is translated as CATSRDRGFAQFF.

This sequence joins TRBV5-1 and TRBJ1-6; 9 bases agree with TRBD1. The V and J ends lost 0 bases and 10 bases, in that order; junction bases with no gene match: 8. The CDR3 spans 16 residues. Germline V gives CDR1 SGHRS, CDR2 YFSETQ. The CDR3: CASSLARTGVGSPLHF. The CDR3 region has the DNA TGCGCCAGCAGCTTGGCCCGGACAGGGGTCGGATCACCCCTCCACTTT.

CDR3 protein: CASREGPWVHEQYF. The CDR3 DNA is TGTGCCAGCAGGGAGGGTCCCTGGGTCCACGAGCAGTACTTC. The J gene is TRBJ2-7, the V gene TRBV2; tentative D call: TRBD2 (6 bases). CDR1 is SNHLY and CDR2 is FYNNEI in the germline V gene. V was clipped by 6 bases and J by 5 bases, with 17 bases between them. The CDR3 covers 14 residues. Looking up the rest from reference TRBV2 and TRBJ2-7 gives the full variable domain: EPEVTQTPSHQVTQMGQEVILRCVPISNHLYFYWYRQILGQKVEFLVSFYNNEISEKSEIFDDQFSVERPDGSNFTLKIRSTKLEDSAMYFCASREGPWVHEQYFGPGTRLTVT.

The genes are TRBV5-8 and TRBJ2-1; 8 nucleotides align to TRBD1. Losses at the gene ends were 2 bases for V and 5 bases for J; bases not matched to a gene: 3. The CDR3 spans 14 residues. Germline CDR1 and CDR2: SGHTS and YDEGEE. CDR3: CASSFGTGHNEQFF. The CDR3 DNA reads TGTGCCAGCAGCTTCGGGACAGGCCACAATGAGCAGTTCTTC.

Only one count was recorded for this clone. The rearrangement links TRBV27 to TRBJ1-1, with D maybe TRBD1 (5 bases). V gave up 3 bases and J gave up 4 bases, with 18 bases separating them. Germline V gives CDR1 MNHEY, CDR2 SMNVEV (reference sequence). The CDR3 has 16 amino acids. CDR3 residues: CASSLSGFQGITEAFF. The CDR3 DNA reads as TGTGCCAGCAGTTTGTCGGGCTTCCAGGGTATCACTGAAGCTTTCTTT.

The V gene is TRBV7-8, the J gene TRBJ2-7; D is possibly TRBD1 (6 bases). The CDR3 sequence is 14 residues long. V was shortened by 5 bases and J by 5 bases, with 16 bases between the two germline ends. CDR1 is SGHVS, CDR2 FQNEAQ, per germline. CDR3 in DNA: TGTGCCAGCAGCACCCGAGGGGGAGTGAACGAGCAGTACTTC. Its protein is CASSTRGGVNEQYF.

CDR3 DNA sequence: TGTGCCAGTAGTATCAGCAGGATCCACGAGCAGTACTTC. Its translation: CASSISRIHEQYF. The rearrangement uses TRBV19 and TRBJ2-7; unclear D gene. CDR3 length: 13 residues. Per the germline V gene, CDR1 is LNHDA and CDR2 is SQIVND (reference sequence). V gave up 3 bases and J gave up 5 bases, with 11 bases separating them.

V and J are TRBV27 and TRBJ2-6; no clear D. The V gene lost 5 bases and the J gene lost 0 bases, with 11 bases spanning the gap. The CDR3 has 16 residues. Germline V gives CDR1 MNHEY, CDR2 SMNVEV (reference sequence). The CDR3 protein is CASSKFASSGANVLTF. In nucleotides, the CDR3 is TGTGCCAGCAGTAAATTCGCCAGCTCTGGGGCCAACGTCCTGACTTTC.

The J gene is TRBJ2-7, the V gene TRBV6-5, with 8 bases aligning to TRBD2. The CDR3 consists of 16 residues. The germline CDR1 and CDR2 sequences are MNHEY and SVGAGI. With 4 bases clipped from V and 2 bases from J, the junction kept 10 bases outside the gene matches. In DNA form, the CDR3 reads TGTGCCAGCAGTTCCTCGGGGGGGGGCCCCCCCTACGAGCAGTACTTC. Translated, it gives CASSSSGGGPPYEQYF.

The V and J genes are TRBV7-6 and TRBJ2-7, with TRBD2 matching over 10 bases. The CDR3 is 16 residues long. Germline loops: CDR1 SGHVS, CDR2 FNYEAQ. The ends lost 5 bases at V and 5 bases at J; junction bases unmatched: 12. Here the CDR3 reads CASSTGVQLAGNEQYF. In DNA, the CDR3 is TGTGCCAGCAGCACAGGAGTCCAACTAGCGGGGAACGAGCAGTACTTC.

This sequence joins TRBV11-2 and TRBJ2-3; 9 nucleotides match TRBD2. This CDR3 comprises 17 residues. V trimming: 5 bases; J trimming: 0 bases; junction bases outside the gene matches: 9. The germline V gene has CDR1 SGHAT and CDR2 FQNNGV. The CDR3 loop reads CASSPLRLAASTDTQYF. CDR3 nucleotide sequence: TGTGCCAGCAGCCCTTTAAGACTAGCGGCTAGCACAGATACGCAGTATTTT.

This chain uses TRBV6-6 with TRBJ2-1, with TRBD2 identical over 8 bases. The CDR3 consists of 13 residues. The V gene end was trimmed by 10 bases and the J gene end by 8 bases; junction bases not matched to a gene: 10. CDR1 is MNHNY and CDR2 is SVGAGI in the germline V gene (reference sequence). CDR3: CATLRGGSDEQFF. The CDR3 DNA is TGTGCCACCCTACGGGGGGGTTCGGATGAGCAGTTCTTC.

This chain links TRBV10-3 with TRBJ1-2; D perhaps matches TRBD1 (5 bases). Trimming pared 0 bases from V and 2 bases from J, leaving 25 bases between. Germline CDR1 ENHRY, CDR2 SYGVKD. This CDR3 has 20 residues. The CDR3 DNA reads TGTGCCATCAGTGAGTCCTCGGTTCTCCTCCGACAGCGGGAGAACTATGGCTACACCTTC. Translating it yields CAISESSVLLRQRENYGYTF.

The chain carries TRBV16 and TRBJ1-1, with no clear D. The CDR3 length is 13 residues. The ends were cut back, 2 bases at V and 10 bases at J, with 14 bases in the middle. CDR1 KGHSY and CDR2 FQNENV come from the germline V gene. This chain's CDR3 is CASSQGLNGGAFF. CDR3 DNA sequence: TGTGCCAGCAGCCAAGGTTTGAATGGAGGAGCTTTCTTT.

V and J are TRBV6-5 and TRBJ1-1; D is ambiguous. Trimming stripped 0 bases from V and 3 bases from J, with 8 bases between. The V gene's germline CDR1 is MNHEY and CDR2 SVGAGI. CDR3 size: 14 residues. The CDR3 DNA is TGTGCCAGCAGTTACTCTGCAGACTACACTGAAGCTTTCTTT. This sequence encodes CASSYSADYTEAFF.

Only one count was recorded for this clone. The V gene is TRBV6-5, the J gene TRBJ1-1; D not certain. Germline assignment: CDR1 MNHEY and CDR2 SVGAGI. This CDR3 spans 14 amino acids. V was clipped by 1 base and J by 8 bases, with 14 bases between them. Here the CDR3 reads CASSYYESVAEAFF. In DNA, the CDR3 is TGTGCCAGCAGTTACTATGAATCTGTGGCCGAAGCTTTCTTT.

The V gene is TRBV9, the J gene TRBJ2-5; D remains ambiguous. Trimming pared 3 bases from V and 3 bases from J, leaving 3 bases between. Germline V gene sequence: CDR1 SGDLS, CDR2 YYNGEE. CDR3 length: 11 residues. Written as DNA, the CDR3 is TGTGCCAGCAGCGCTGAAGAGACCCAGTACTTC. The encoded protein is CASSAEETQYF.

The CDR3 loop is CASSYRTGVRTGELFF. CDR3 bases: TGTGCCAGCAGTTACAGGACAGGAGTTAGAACCGGGGAGCTGTTTTTT. This chain joins TRBV6-5 and TRBJ2-2; TRBD1 matches 7 bases. V was clipped by 2 bases and J by 5 bases; unmatched bases: 8. Germline loops: CDR1 MNHEY, CDR2 SVGAGI. The CDR3 extends over 16 amino acids.

The V and J genes are TRBV6-5 and TRBJ2-3, with 12 bases identical to TRBD2. The CDR3 covers 14 residues. CDR1 MNHEY and CDR2 SVGAGI come from the germline V gene. J was trimmed by 4 bases and V by 8 bases; bases with no gene match: 4. This CDR3 is CASATSGGPDTQYF. Here the CDR3 DNA reads TGTGCCAGCGCGACTAGCGGGGGCCCAGATACGCAGTATTTT.

This chain links TRBV5-8 with TRBJ2-5; D is uncertain. Germline V gene lookup returns CDR1 SGHTS and CDR2 YDEGEE. The CDR3 contains 13 residues. The V end was cut by 4 bases, the J end by 1 base, with 8 bases between. CDR3 residues: CASSPEAQETQYF. DNA for the CDR3: TGTGCCAGCAGCCCTGAAGCCCAAGAGACCCAGTACTTC.

J is TRBJ2-5 and V is TRBV6-1; D might be TRBD1 (5 bases). The CDR3 totals 13 residues. V was pared by 2 bases and J by 5 bases, with 9 bases between. Looked up from germline, CDR1 is MNHNS and CDR2 is SASEGT. This CDR3 is CASSEQGVETQYF. The CDR3 nucleotides are TGTGCCAGCAGTGAACAGGGTGTGGAGACCCAGTACTTC.

This chain links TRBV6-6 with TRBJ1-1, with D unresolved. Looked up from germline, CDR1 is MNHNY and CDR2 is SVGAGI (reference sequence). The ends were cut back, 3 bases at V and 2 bases at J, with 10 bases in the middle. The CDR3 covers 14 residues. DNA of the CDR3: TGTGCCAGCAGTTATCCGGGAGGAAACACTGAAGCTTTCTTT. It yields the protein CASSYPGGNTEAFF.

This chain connects TRBV7-9 to TRBJ1-1; 10 bases line up with TRBD1. Looked up from germline, CDR1 is SEHNR and CDR2 is FQNEAQ (reference sequence). V lost 7 bases and J lost 12; bases outside the gene matches: 11. This CDR3 has 13 amino acids. CDR3 loop: CASIQSGTGETFF. DNA of the CDR3: TGTGCCAGCATCCAATCCGGGACAGGGGAAACTTTCTTT.

The chain couples TRBV6-1 to TRBJ1-5; D might be TRBD1 (6 bases). Looked up from germline, CDR1 is MNHNS and CDR2 is SASEGT. This CDR3 region has 17 residues. V gave up 2 bases and J gave up 2 bases, with 16 bases separating them. The CDR3 protein is CASSELTGIWGNQPQHF. The CDR3 bases are TGTGCCAGCAGTGAACTTACAGGGATCTGGGGCAATCAGCCCCAGCATTTT.